The 28 T cell receptor beta chains reported below all come from one sample, sequenced in a study of shared clonotypes between healthy human individuals. The table came from immunoSEQ multiplex PCR; TCRdb's copy has only in-frame clones and leaves some out. Altogether over 1.5 million clones are present, 95% to 99% being singletons, with the ten largest covering roughly 0.42%. Sequencing used naive CD4+ T cells sorted from blood. Indicated subset: CD45RA+ positively selected. The receptors originated from a man aged 30-40 years in good health.

The rearrangement links TRBV7-9 to TRBJ1-3; D gene uncertain. From germline, CDR1 is SEHNR and CDR2 FQNEAQ (reference sequence). This CDR3 is 14 amino acids long. Trimming pared 11 bases from V and 0 bases from J, leaving 14 bases between. CDR3 coding DNA: TGTGCCGGGGTGCGGCGAGGCTCTGGAAACACCATATATTTT. Encoded protein: CAGVRRGSGNTIYF.

This clone appeared once. CDR3 sequence reads: CASSYLAGEGTDTQYF. The CDR3 DNA follows: TGCGCCAGCAGCTACTTAGCGGGAGAGGGAACAGATACGCAGTATTTT. This chain links TRBV5-1 with TRBJ2-3, with TRBD2 identical over 9 bases. Germline CDR1 SGHRS, CDR2 YFSETQ. The length of the CDR3 is 16 residues. V dropped 3 bases and J dropped 3; count of bases not matched to a gene: 8.

The chain has TRBV7-2 and TRBJ2-7, with D uncertain. Germline-derived CDR1 and CDR2 are SGHTA and FQGNSA. Trimming left V 8 bases short and J 7 bases short, with 18 bases between. The CDR3 runs 13 residues. This CDR3 is CASGPRAWGEQYF. For the CDR3, the DNA is TGTGCCAGCGGACCCCGGGCCTGGGGAGAGCAGTACTTC.

The V and J genes are TRBV10-3 and TRBJ2-3; D uncertain. Germline V CDR1 and CDR2: ENHRY, SYGVKD. CDR3 length: 14 residues. The V gene lost 3 bases and the J gene lost 7 bases, with 14 bases spanning the gap. DNA of the CDR3: TGTGCCATCAGTGATGTGGCATGGGAAAATACGCAGTATTTT. Translated, it gives CAISDVAWENTQYF.

J is TRBJ2-7 and V is TRBV19; D may be TRBD1 or TRBD2 (5 bases each). Germline values: CDR1 LNHDA, CDR2 SQIVND (reference sequence). The CDR3 covers 15 residues. Between the trimmed V and J ends, which lost 6 bases and 7 bases, there was a span of 22 bases. As DNA, the CDR3 is TGTGCCAGTAGCAGCCCCGGGACCGGGGCCAGAGAGCAGTACTTC. This gives the protein CASSSPGTGAREQYF.

V usage is TRBV10-2 and J usage is TRBJ2-7; D gene ambiguous. Trimming stripped 6 bases from V and 4 bases from J, with 7 bases between. This CDR3 comprises 11 residues. Looked up from germline, CDR1 is WSHSY and CDR2 is SAAADI. This chain's CDR3 is CASRGLYEQYF. In DNA, the CDR3 is TGCGCCAGCAGAGGGCTGTACGAGCAGTACTTC.

This chain joins TRBV4-1 and TRBJ2-1; 7 bases are shared with TRBD2. Germline CDR1 and CDR2: MGHRA and YSYEKL. The CDR3 extends over 15 amino acids. V was pared by 0 bases and J by 10 bases, with 9 bases of the junction left unmatched. The chain's CDR3 is CASSQELTPAGEQFF. CDR3 coding DNA: TGCGCCAGCAGCCAAGAACTGACTCCAGCGGGAGAGCAGTTCTTC.

This rearrangement joins TRBV6-5 to TRBJ2-7; tentative D call: TRBD1 (6 bases). Germline V gene data show CDR1 as MNHEY and CDR2 as SVGAGI. V was shortened by 5 bases and J by 9 bases, with 11 bases between the two germline ends. The CDR3 extends over 11 amino acids. CDR3 sequence reads: CASSTRQVQYF. For the CDR3, the DNA is TGTGCCAGCAGTACAAGACAGGTGCAGTACTTC.

V and J are TRBV29-1 and TRBJ1-2, with unresolved D. Germline assignment: CDR1 SQVTM and CDR2 ANQGSEA. The germline V and J ends were trimmed by 6 bases and 5 bases, with 10 bases remaining between them. The CDR3 loop spans 11 amino acids. The CDR3: CSVEDGYGYTF. CDR3 coding DNA: TGCAGCGTGGAGGATGGTTATGGCTACACCTTC.

This CDR3 reads CASSQVRGAKGTFF. DNA of the CDR3: TGCGCCAGCAGCCAAGTGAGGGGGGCGAAGGGTACTTTCTTT. This chain connects TRBV4-1 to TRBJ1-1; weak D call: TRBD1 (6 bases). The CDR3 loop spans 14 amino acids. In germline, CDR1 is MGHRA, CDR2 YSYEKL. V was cut by 1 base and J by 12 bases, with 18 bases left in between.

The chain uses TRBV4-2 and TRBJ2-3; D unclear. Trimming left V 3 bases short and J 6 bases short, with 25 bases between. Germline loops: CDR1 LGHNA, CDR2 YNFKEQ. The CDR3 contains 18 residues. The DNA for the CDR3 is TGTGCCAGCAGCCATGAAATCAGGACCCTCCCCCCCGAGGATACGCAGTATTTT. It encodes CASSHEIRTLPPEDTQYF.

The rearrangement links TRBV19 to TRBJ2-2; 13 bases align to TRBD2. The CDR3 is 18 residues long. V dropped 5 bases and J dropped 4; count of bases not matched to a gene: 10. The germline V gene has CDR1 LNHDA and CDR2 SQIVND (reference sequence). The CDR3 region is CASSQGTSGMVGTGELFF. The DNA of the CDR3 is TGTGCCAGTAGTCAGGGGACTAGCGGGATGGTCGGCACCGGGGAGCTGTTTTTT.

V gene TRBV5-6 combines with J gene TRBJ2-7; 7 bases align to TRBD1. Germline loops: CDR1 SGHDT, CDR2 YYEEEE. CDR3 length equals 15 residues. V was pared by 3 bases and J by 5 bases, with 11 bases of the junction left unmatched. The CDR3 spells CASSSNRDSPHEQYF. The DNA of the CDR3 is TGTGCCAGCAGCTCGAACCGGGACAGTCCCCACGAGCAGTACTTC.

This sequence joins TRBV20-1 and TRBJ1-2; D remains unclear. The CDR3 length is 10 residues. V was pared by 4 bases and J by 4 bases, with 4 bases between. Germline V gives CDR1 DFQATT, CDR2 SNEGSKA (reference sequence). In nucleotides, the CDR3 is TGCAGTGCTAAATTCTATGGCTACACCTTC. It encodes CSAKFYGYTF.

The rearrangement links TRBV6-5 to TRBJ2-5; D not certain. CDR1 is MNHEY and CDR2 is SVGAGI in the germline V gene. CDR3 length: 14 residues. Trimming removed 7 bases from V and 12 bases from J, with 24 bases in between. The CDR3 here is CASTQALLVGSEYF. CDR3 in DNA: TGTGCCAGCACCCAGGCCTTGTTAGTGGGCTCCGAGTACTTC.

This rearrangement joins TRBV2 to TRBJ2-7; D gene unclear. The V and J ends lost 5 bases and 8 bases respectively, with 10 bases between them. This CDR3 spans 11 amino acids. The germline V gene has CDR1 SNHLY and CDR2 FYNNEI. Here the CDR3 reads CASSRIIKQYF. The CDR3, as DNA: TGTGCCAGCAGTAGAATAATCAAGCAGTACTTC. Full variable domain (rest looked up from reference TRBV2 and TRBJ2-7): EPEVTQTPSHQVTQMGQEVILRCVPISNHLYFYWYRQILGQKVEFLVSFYNNEISEKSEIFDDQFSVERPDGSNFTLKIRSTKLEDSAMYFCASSRIIKQYFGPGTRLTVT.

The chain uses TRBV7-9 and TRBJ1-1; perhaps TRBD1 as D (6 bases). The V end lost 5 bases, the J end lost 1 base, and 17 bases lay between the germline ends. This CDR3 is 16 amino acids long. Looked up from germline, CDR1 is SEHNR and CDR2 is FQNEAQ (reference sequence). The CDR3 region has the DNA TGTGCCAGCAGCCACCGGACAGCAGGTGAGAACACTGAAGCTTTCTTT. It specifies CASSHRTAGENTEAFF.

The genes are TRBV12-5 and TRBJ2-7; D possibly corresponds to TRBD2 (6 bases). Germline values: CDR1 LGHNT, CDR2 FRNRAP. This CDR3 comprises 12 residues. V was shortened by 7 bases and J by 6 bases, with 13 bases between the two germline ends. DNA of the CDR3: TGTGCTAGTGCCTCCTACGGGGGCGAGCAGTACTTC. This codes for CASASYGGEQYF.

V and J are TRBV27 and TRBJ1-2; TRBD1 agrees at 8 bases. The CDR3 sequence is 16 residues long. Germline values: CDR1 MNHEY, CDR2 SMNVEV (reference sequence). Trimming took 7 bases from V and 4 from J; bases not matched to a gene: 14. CDR3 nucleotide sequence: TGTGCCAGCAACCCGCAGGGGGCGACGTTACTCTATGGCTACACCTTC. The encoded protein is CASNPQGATLLYGYTF.

V is TRBV5-1 and J is TRBJ2-3; a possible D gene is TRBD2 (6 bases). The CDR3 totals 14 residues. Germline CDR1 and CDR2: SGHRS and YFSETQ. V was trimmed by 4 bases and J by 6 bases, leaving 15 bases between them. This CDR3 is CASSPGVLGDTQYF. CDR3 nucleotide sequence: TGCGCCAGCAGCCCGGGGGTGTTAGGGGATACGCAGTATTTT.

The chain joins TRBV18 to TRBJ2-5, with 7 nucleotides matching TRBD2. The germline V gene has CDR1 KGHSH and CDR2 LQKENI. This CDR3 comprises 14 residues. J was trimmed by 5 bases and V by 1 base; bases with no gene match: 4. CDR3 DNA sequence: TGTGCCAGCTCACCACAATATAGCGGGGAGACCCAGTACTTC. It specifies CASSPQYSGETQYF.

This clone was observed a single time. The chain employs TRBV28 and TRBJ1-2; 11 bases are shared with TRBD1. CDR3 length: 15 amino acids. V dropped 2 bases and J dropped 4; count of bases not matched to a gene: 3. In germline, CDR1 is MDHEN, CDR2 SYDVKM. CDR3 nucleotide sequence: TGTGCCAGCAGTTTAGAAGGGACAGGGGGCTATGGCTACACCTTC. Its protein is CASSLEGTGGYGYTF.

This clone is a singleton in its sample. This CDR3 is also generated by other DNA sequences in the sample. The rearrangement uses TRBV29-1 and TRBJ2-1; 9 bases match TRBD2. V gave up 6 bases and J gave up 4 bases; unmatched junction bases: 7. There are 14 residues in the CDR3. CDR1 and CDR2 from the germline V gene are SQVTM and ANQGSEA. The CDR3: CSVVSGRPYNEQFF. CDR3 nucleotides: TGCAGCGTAGTCAGCGGGAGGCCGTACAATGAGCAGTTCTTC.

The chain combines TRBV6-4 with TRBJ1-2; TRBD1 agrees at 10 bases. V dropped 6 bases and J dropped 2; count of bases not matched to a gene: 6. The CDR3 length is 15 residues. Germline V gene data show CDR1 as MRHNA and CDR2 as SNTAGT. CDR3 in DNA: TGTGCCAGCAGCAGTTGGGACAGGGGAAACTATGGCTACACCTTC. Residues: CASSSWDRGNYGYTF.

The rearrangement uses TRBV5-6 and TRBJ1-2, with D unclear. V was clipped by 0 bases and J by 8 bases, with 14 bases between them. The CDR3 is 14 amino acids. CDR1 is SGHDT, CDR2 YYEEEE, per germline. As DNA, the CDR3 is TGTGCCAGCAGCTTGGAAGGGTGGAGCCGGGGCTACACCTTC. As protein: CASSLEGWSRGYTF.

V gene TRBV28 combines with J gene TRBJ2-7, with 11 positions matching TRBD2. The trim removed 6 bases at V and 4 bases at J, leaving 8 bases unmatched. This CDR3 spans 15 amino acids. Per germline, CDR1 MDHEN and CDR2 SYDVKM. CDR3 amino acids: CASSTASGRRYEQYF. The CDR3 DNA reads TGTGCCAGCAGCACAGCTAGCGGGAGGAGGTACGAGCAGTACTTC. Variable domain in full (rest from reference TRBV28 and TRBJ2-7): DVKVTQSSRYLVKRTGEKVFLECVQDMDHENMFWYRQDPGLGLRLIYFSYDVKMKEKGDIPEGYSVSREKKERFSLILESASTNQTSMYLCASSTASGRRYEQYFGPGTRLTVT.

This clone was counted once. CDR3 in amino acids: CASSTGTGSGQPQHF. The CDR3 DNA reads as TGTGCCAGTAGTACCGGGACAGGCTCTGGTCAGCCCCAGCATTTT. This chain links TRBV19 with TRBJ1-5, with 8 bases lining up with TRBD1. The CDR3 spans 15 residues. V shed 4 bases and J 6 bases; nucleotides not matched to a gene: 8. Germline CDR1 LNHDA, CDR2 SQIVND (reference sequence).

This chain links TRBV13 with TRBJ2-1, with TRBD2 matching over 10 bases. The germline CDR1 and CDR2 sequences are PRHDT and FYEKMQ (reference sequence). The junction had 9 bases not matched to a gene; V was cut back by 3 bases and J by 7 bases. The CDR3 length is 16 residues. CDR3: CASSFRLAGGWNEQFF. The CDR3 region has the DNA TGTGCCAGCAGCTTTAGGTTAGCGGGAGGATGGAATGAGCAGTTCTTC.